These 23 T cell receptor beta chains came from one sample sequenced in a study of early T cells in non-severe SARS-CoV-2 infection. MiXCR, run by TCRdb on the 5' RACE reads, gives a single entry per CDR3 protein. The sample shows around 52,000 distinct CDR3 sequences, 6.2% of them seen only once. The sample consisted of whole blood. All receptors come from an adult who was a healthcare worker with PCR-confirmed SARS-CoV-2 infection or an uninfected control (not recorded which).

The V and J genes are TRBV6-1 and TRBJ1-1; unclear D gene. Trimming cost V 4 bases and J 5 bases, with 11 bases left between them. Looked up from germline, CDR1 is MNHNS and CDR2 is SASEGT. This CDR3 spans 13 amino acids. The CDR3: CASSVRRATEAFF. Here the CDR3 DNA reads TGTGCCAGCAGTGTGCGGCGGGCGACTGAAGCTTTCTTT.

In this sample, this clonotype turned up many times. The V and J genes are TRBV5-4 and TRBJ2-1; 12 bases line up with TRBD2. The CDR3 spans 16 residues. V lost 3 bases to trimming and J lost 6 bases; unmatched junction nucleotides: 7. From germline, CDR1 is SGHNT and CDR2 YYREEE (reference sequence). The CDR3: CASSSGTSGWSNEQFF. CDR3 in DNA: TGTGCCAGCAGCTCCGGGACTAGCGGGTGGAGCAATGAGCAGTTCTTC.

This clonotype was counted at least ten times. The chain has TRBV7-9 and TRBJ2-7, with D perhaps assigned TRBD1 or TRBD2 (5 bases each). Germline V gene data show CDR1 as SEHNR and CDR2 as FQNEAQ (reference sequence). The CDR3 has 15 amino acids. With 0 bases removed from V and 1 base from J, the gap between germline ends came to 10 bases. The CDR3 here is CASSLAGVPSYEQYF. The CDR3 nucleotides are TGTGCCAGCAGCTTAGCGGGGGTTCCTTCCTACGAGCAGTACTTC.

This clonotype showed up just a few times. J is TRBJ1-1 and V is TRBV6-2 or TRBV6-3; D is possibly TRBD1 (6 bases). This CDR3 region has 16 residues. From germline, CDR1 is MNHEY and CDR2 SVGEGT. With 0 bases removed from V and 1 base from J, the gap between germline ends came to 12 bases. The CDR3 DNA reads TGTGCCAGCAGTTACTCGAGGGGGAGACCGAACACTGAAGCTTTCTTT. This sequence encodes CASSYSRGRPNTEAFF.

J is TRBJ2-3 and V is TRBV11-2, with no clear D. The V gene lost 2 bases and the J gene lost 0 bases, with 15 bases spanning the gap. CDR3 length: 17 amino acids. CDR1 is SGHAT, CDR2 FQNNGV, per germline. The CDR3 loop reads CASSLRPFGASTDTQYF. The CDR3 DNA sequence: TGTGCCAGCAGCTTACGACCCTTTGGAGCCAGCACAGATACGCAGTATTTT.

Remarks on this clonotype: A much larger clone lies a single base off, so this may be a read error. The CDR3 sequence: CASSPPGHDYTF. CDR3 DNA sequence: TGTGCCAGTAGTCCCCCGGGGCATGACTACACCTTC. The V gene is TRBV19, the J gene TRBJ1-2; possible D gene TRBD1, 5 bases. The V and J ends lost 5 bases and 10 bases respectively, with 14 bases between them. This CDR3 has 12 residues. Germline V gene lookup returns CDR1 LNHDA and CDR2 SQIVND (reference sequence).

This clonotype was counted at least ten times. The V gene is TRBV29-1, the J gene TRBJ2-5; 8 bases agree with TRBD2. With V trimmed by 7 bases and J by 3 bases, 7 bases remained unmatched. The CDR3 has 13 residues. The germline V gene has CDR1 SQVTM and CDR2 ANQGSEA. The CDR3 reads CSAPGGAEETQYF. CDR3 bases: TGCAGCGCCCCGGGGGGGGCTGAAGAGACCCAGTACTTC.

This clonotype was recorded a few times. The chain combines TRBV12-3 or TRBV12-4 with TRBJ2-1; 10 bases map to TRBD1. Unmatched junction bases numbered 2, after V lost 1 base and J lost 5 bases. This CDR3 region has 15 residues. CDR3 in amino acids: CASSLGTGGNNEQFF. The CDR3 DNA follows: TGTGCCAGCAGTTTAGGGACAGGGGGTAACAATGAGCAGTTCTTC.

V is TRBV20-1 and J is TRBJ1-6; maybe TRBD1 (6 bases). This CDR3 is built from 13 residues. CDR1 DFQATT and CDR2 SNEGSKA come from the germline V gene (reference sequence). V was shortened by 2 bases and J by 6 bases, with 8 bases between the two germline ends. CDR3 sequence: CSARHRVNSPLHF. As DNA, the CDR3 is TGCAGTGCTAGACACAGGGTTAATTCACCCCTCCACTTT.

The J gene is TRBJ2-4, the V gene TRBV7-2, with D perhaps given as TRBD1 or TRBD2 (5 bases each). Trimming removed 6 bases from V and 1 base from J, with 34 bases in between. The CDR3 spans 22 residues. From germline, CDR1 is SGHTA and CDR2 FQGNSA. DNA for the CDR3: TGTGCCAGCAGAAAATCCGGGGCAGGCCCAGAGGTCTTTTGGTCGGCCAAAAACATTCAGTACTTC. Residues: CASRKSGAGPEVFWSAKNIQYF. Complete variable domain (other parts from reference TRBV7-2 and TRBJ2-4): GAGVSQSPSNKVTEKGKDVELRCDPISGHTALYWYRQSLGQGLEFLIYFQGNSAPDKSGLPSDRFSAERTGGSVSTLTIQRTQQEDSAVYLCASRKSGAGPEVFWSAKNIQYFGAGTRLSVL.

CDR3 nucleotide sequence: TGCGCCAGCAGCTTAAGCCCGAATGAAAAACTGTTTTTT. It translates to CASSLSPNEKLFF. The chain employs TRBV5-1 and TRBJ1-4; D uncertain. Germline V gene lookup returns CDR1 SGHRS and CDR2 YFSETQ. V was trimmed by 2 bases and J by 5 bases, leaving 7 bases between them. The CDR3 is 13 amino acids.

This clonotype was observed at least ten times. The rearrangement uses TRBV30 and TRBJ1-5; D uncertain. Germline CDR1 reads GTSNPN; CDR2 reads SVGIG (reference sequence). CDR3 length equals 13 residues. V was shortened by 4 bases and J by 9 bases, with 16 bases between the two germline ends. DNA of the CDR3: TGTGCCTGGAAGGTGAGGAATTGGGGGCCCCAGCATTTT. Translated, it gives CAWKVRNWGPQHF.

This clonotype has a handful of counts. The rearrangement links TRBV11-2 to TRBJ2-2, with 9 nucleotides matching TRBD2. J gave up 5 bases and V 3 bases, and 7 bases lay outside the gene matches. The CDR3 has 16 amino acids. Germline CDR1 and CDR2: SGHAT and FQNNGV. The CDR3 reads CASSFSGGARTGELFF. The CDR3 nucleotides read TGTGCCAGCAGCTTTAGCGGGGGCGCCCGGACCGGGGAGCTGTTTTTT.

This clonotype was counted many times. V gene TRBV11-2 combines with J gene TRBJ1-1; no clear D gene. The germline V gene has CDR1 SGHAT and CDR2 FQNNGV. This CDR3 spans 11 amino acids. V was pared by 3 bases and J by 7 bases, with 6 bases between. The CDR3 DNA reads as TGTGCCAGCAGCTTCCAATATGAAGCTTTCTTT. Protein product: CASSFQYEAFF.

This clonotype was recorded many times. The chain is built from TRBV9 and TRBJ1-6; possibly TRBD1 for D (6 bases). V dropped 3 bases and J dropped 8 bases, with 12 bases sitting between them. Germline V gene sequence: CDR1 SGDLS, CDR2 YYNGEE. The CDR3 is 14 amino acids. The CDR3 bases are TGTGCCAGCAGCGAAAGACAGGACGATTCACCCCTCCACTTT. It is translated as CASSERQDDSPLHF.

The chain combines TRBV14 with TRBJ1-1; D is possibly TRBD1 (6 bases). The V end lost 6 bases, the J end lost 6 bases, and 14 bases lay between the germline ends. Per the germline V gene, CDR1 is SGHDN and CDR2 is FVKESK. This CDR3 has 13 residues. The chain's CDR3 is CASRGLGAAEAFF. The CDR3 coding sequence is TGTGCCAGCAGAGGCTTGGGGGCCGCTGAAGCTTTCTTT.

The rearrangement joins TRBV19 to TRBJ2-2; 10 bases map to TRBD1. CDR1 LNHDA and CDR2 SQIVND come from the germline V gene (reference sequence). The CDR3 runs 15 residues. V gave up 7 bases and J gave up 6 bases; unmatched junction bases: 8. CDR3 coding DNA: TGTGCCAGTATGCCCCCCGGGACAGGGGCCGGGGAGCTGTTTTTT. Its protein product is CASMPPGTGAGELFF.

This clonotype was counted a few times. CDR3 sequence: CASSDRAETQYF. The CDR3 nucleotides read TGTGCCAGTTCCGACAGGGCTGAGACCCAGTACTTC. The J gene is TRBJ2-5, the V gene TRBV7-6; the match to TRBD1 covers 7 bases. The CDR3 is 12 residues long. Losses at the gene ends were 9 bases for V and 5 bases for J; bases not matched to a gene: 6. Per the germline V gene, CDR1 is SGHVS and CDR2 is FNYEAQ.

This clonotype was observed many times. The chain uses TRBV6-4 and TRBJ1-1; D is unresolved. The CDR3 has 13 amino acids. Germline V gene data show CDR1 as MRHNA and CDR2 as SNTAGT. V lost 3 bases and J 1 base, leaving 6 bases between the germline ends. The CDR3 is CASSERENTEAFF. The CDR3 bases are TGTGCCAGCAGTGAACGGGAGAACACTGAAGCTTTCTTT.

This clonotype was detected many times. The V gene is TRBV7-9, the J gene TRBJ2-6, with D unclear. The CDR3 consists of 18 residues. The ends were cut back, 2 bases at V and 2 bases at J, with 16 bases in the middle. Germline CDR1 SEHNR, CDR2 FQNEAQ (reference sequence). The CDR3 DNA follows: TGTGCCAGCAGCTTAAGGTCCCCAAACAAGGCTGGGGCCAACGTCCTGACTTTC. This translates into CASSLRSPNKAGANVLTF. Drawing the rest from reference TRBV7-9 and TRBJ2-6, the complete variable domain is DTGVSQNPRHKITKRGQNVTFRCDPISEHNRLYWYRQTLGQGPEFLTYFQNEAQLEKSRLLSDRFSAERPKGSFSTLEIQRTEQGDSAMYLCASSLRSPNKAGANVLTFGAGSRLTVL.

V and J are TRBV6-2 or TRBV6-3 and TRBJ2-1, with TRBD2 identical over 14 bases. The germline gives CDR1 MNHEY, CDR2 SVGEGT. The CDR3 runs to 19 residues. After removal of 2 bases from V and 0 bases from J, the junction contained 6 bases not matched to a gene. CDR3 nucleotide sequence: TGTGCCAGCAGTTACCTGGGACTAGCGGGGGCCAGCTCCTACAATGAGCAGTTCTTC. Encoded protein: CASSYLGLAGASSYNEQFF.

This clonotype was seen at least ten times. As DNA, the CDR3 is TGTGCCAGCAGCCAATCAGCCAGCTTGAACACTGAAGCTTTCTTT. Amino acids: CASSQSASLNTEAFF. V gene TRBV16 combines with J gene TRBJ1-1; D uncertain. CDR3 length: 15 amino acids. Germline loops: CDR1 KGHSY, CDR2 FQNENV. V gave up 0 bases and J gave up 0 bases, with 8 bases separating them. Drawing the rest from reference TRBV16 and TRBJ1-1, the complete variable domain is GEEVAQTPKHLVRGEGQKAKLYCAPIKGHSYVFWYQQVLKNEFKFLISFQNENVFDETGMPKERFSAKCLPNSPCSLEIQATKLEDSAVYFCASSQSASLNTEAFFGQGTRLTVV.

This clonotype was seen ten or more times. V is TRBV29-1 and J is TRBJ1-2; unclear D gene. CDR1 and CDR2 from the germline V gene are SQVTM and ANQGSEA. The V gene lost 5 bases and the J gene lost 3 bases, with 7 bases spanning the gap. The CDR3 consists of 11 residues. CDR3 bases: TGCAGCGTTCCCCCAGACTATGGCTACACCTTC. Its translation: CSVPPDYGYTF.